This is a list of T cell receptor beta chains from one sample in a study of monozygotic twins with inflammatory bowel disease. From the 5' RACE reads, TCRdb lists one entry per CDR3 protein and no DNA. The sample has 400,000 or so distinct CDR3 sequences. Specimen: blood. The source is a human donor with ulcerative colitis or Crohn's disease, or a healthy co-twin of an affected twin (not recorded which). Each CDR3 is given with its conserved first and last residue.

v_call: TRBV18; j_call: TRBJ1-5; cdr3_aa: CASSPPGQGARQPQHF
v_call: TRBV3-1; j_call: TRBJ2-3; cdr3_aa: CASSPNVFGTQYF
v_call: TRBV29-1; j_call: TRBJ2-7; cdr3_aa: CSVGLLAGVGEQYF
v_call: TRBV6-1; j_call: TRBJ1-1; cdr3_aa: CASNQRGGAEAFF
v_call: TRBV11-2; j_call: TRBJ1-6; cdr3_aa: CASSLVALGGSPLHF
v_call: TRBV20-1; j_call: TRBJ1-1; cdr3_aa: CSAREGTETEAFF
v_call: TRBV12-3/TRBV12-4; j_call: TRBJ2-5; cdr3_aa: CASSLRSGDLETQYF
v_call: TRBV6-1; j_call: TRBJ2-1; cdr3_aa: CASSAPLTTYNEQFF
v_call: TRBV6-1; j_call: TRBJ1-2; cdr3_aa: CASLGQVYGYTF
v_call: TRBV7-2; j_call: TRBJ2-1; cdr3_aa: CASSLERPGLDEQFF
v_call: TRBV4-1; j_call: TRBJ1-3; cdr3_aa: CASSQWDSGNTIYF
v_call: TRBV7-9; j_call: TRBJ1-5; cdr3_aa: CASSPGTAPAQPQHF
v_call: TRBV19; j_call: TRBJ2-1; cdr3_aa: CASTNKGWREGPRNEQFF
v_call: TRBV3-1; j_call: TRBJ2-1; cdr3_aa: CASSRRGSVEQFF
v_call: TRBV12-3/TRBV12-4; j_call: TRBJ2-3; cdr3_aa: CASSFSGALDTQYF
v_call: TRBV12-3/TRBV12-4; j_call: TRBJ2-3; cdr3_aa: CASSTDRENTQYF
v_call: TRBV3-1; j_call: TRBJ2-7; cdr3_aa: CASSQGGGWVYEQYF
v_call: TRBV6-1; j_call: TRBJ1-3; cdr3_aa: CASRGTGGSGNTIYF
v_call: TRBV7-2; j_call: TRBJ1-5; cdr3_aa: CASSMGQGASNQPQHF
v_call: TRBV4-1; j_call: TRBJ2-1; cdr3_aa: CASNPGGVNEQFF
v_call: TRBV3-1; j_call: TRBJ2-2; cdr3_aa: CASNRQQNTGELFF
v_call: TRBV30; j_call: TRBJ1-6; cdr3_aa: CAWTRTVDNSPLHF
v_call: TRBV6-1; j_call: TRBJ2-2; cdr3_aa: CASTHRGERNTGELFF
v_call: TRBV28; j_call: TRBJ2-6; cdr3_aa: CASSLSGANGANVLTF
v_call: TRBV6-5; j_call: TRBJ2-4; cdr3_aa: CASSYSGVAGVAKNIQYF
v_call: TRBV6-1; j_call: TRBJ1-1; cdr3_aa: CASIPDRGLFPEAFF
v_call: TRBV12-3/TRBV12-4; j_call: TRBJ2-2; cdr3_aa: CASSLGSSPAEGELFF
v_call: TRBV12-3/TRBV12-4; j_call: TRBJ1-1; cdr3_aa: CASSLLTAMNTEAFF
v_call: TRBV24-1; j_call: TRBJ2-1; cdr3_aa: CATGDSGQKQFF
v_call: TRBV20-1; j_call: TRBJ2-5; cdr3_aa: CSAFLDTQETQYF
v_call: TRBV5-1; j_call: TRBJ1-3; cdr3_aa: CASSLEKTNSGNTIYF
v_call: TRBV6-6; j_call: TRBJ1-5; cdr3_aa: CASVPAGGYQPQHF
v_call: TRBV5-1; j_call: TRBJ2-3; cdr3_aa: CASSSGQETDTQYF
v_call: TRBV6-5; j_call: TRBJ1-1; cdr3_aa: CASSYSGQGNTEAFF
v_call: TRBV11-2; j_call: TRBJ2-2; cdr3_aa: CASSFVLAGYTGELFF
v_call: TRBV18; j_call: TRBJ2-7; cdr3_aa: CASSPDSEQYF
v_call: TRBV6-5; j_call: TRBJ2-3; cdr3_aa: CASSWGPGRADTQYF
v_call: TRBV27; j_call: TRBJ1-1; cdr3_aa: CASSRAWSYTEAFF
v_call: TRBV14; j_call: TRBJ2-6; cdr3_aa: CASSHTSGANVLTF
v_call: TRBV4-2; j_call: TRBJ1-2; cdr3_aa: CASSPGQGFERDGYTF
v_call: TRBV7-6; j_call: TRBJ2-7; cdr3_aa: CASSPVTPPSYEQYF
v_call: TRBV7-2; j_call: TRBJ1-1; cdr3_aa: CASRSQVGNTEAFF
v_call: TRBV2; j_call: TRBJ2-7; cdr3_aa: CASRGDSWGEQYF
v_call: TRBV7-9; j_call: TRBJ2-7; cdr3_aa: CASSPKTAPYEQYF
v_call: TRBV29-1; j_call: TRBJ2-7; cdr3_aa: CSCESGGSYEQYF
v_call: TRBV7-8; j_call: TRBJ1-4; cdr3_aa: CASSLARGINEKLFF
v_call: TRBV6-1; j_call: TRBJ1-2; cdr3_aa: CASSLLTGRTTNYGYTF
v_call: TRBV6-5; j_call: TRBJ2-6; cdr3_aa: CASSYGGRGLSGANVLTF
v_call: TRBV5-4; j_call: TRBJ2-3; cdr3_aa: CASSLAVARSQYF
v_call: TRBV6-1; j_call: TRBJ1-1; cdr3_aa: CASSERNSWNTEAFF
v_call: TRBV20-1; j_call: TRBJ1-2; cdr3_aa: CSASGTYGYTF
v_call: TRBV14; j_call: TRBJ1-1; cdr3_aa: CASSQAAGSTGAFF
v_call: TRBV5-5; j_call: TRBJ2-3; cdr3_aa: CASSQDRLPRTDTQYF
v_call: TRBV29-1; j_call: TRBJ1-5; cdr3_aa: CSVGQGTGSNQPQHF